The sequence of this T cell receptor beta chain was determined in a study of blood T cell repertoires in COVID-19. Overall study context: Samples of COVID-19 (acute and convalescent) were obtained from the United States, Italy and Spain.

Authors' processing steps: The authors estimated nucleated cell counts from reference gene primer amplification. The protocol was immunoSEQ multiplex PCR, while the TCRdb copy is restricted to in-frame clones and leaves out a portion. V and J calls and clone size are as listed in that table; D and trimming were resolved from the DNA. The sample lists 26,000 or so clones, roughly 79% occurring once. Trimming took off 4 bases at V and 2 bases at J, with 16 bases between the two ends. The germline CDR1 and CDR2 sequences are SGHTS and YDEGEE. There are 15 residues in the CDR3. The TCR sequence derives from a man aged 70-80 years with acute or convalescent COVID-19. Sequencing used peripheral blood. The V and J genes are TRBV5-8 and TRBJ2-7, with D tentatively TRBD1 (5 bases). In nucleotides, the CDR3 is TGTGCCAGCAGCCCGGAAGGGGTAGGGACCTACGAGCAGTACTTC. Encoded protein: CASSPEGVGTYEQYF.